The entry below gives a single T cell receptor beta chain sequence along with its context. This entry belongs to a study of blood T cell repertoires in COVID-19. Trimming removed 2 bases from V and 3 bases from J, with 9 bases in between. The germline V gene encodes CDR1 SGHDT and CDR2 YYEEEE. This CDR3 has 14 amino acids. Only in-frame clones appear in the TCRdb table, and some are missing; sequencing was by immunoSEQ multiplex PCR. The profile shows approximately 31,000 clones, over 90% of them singletons. Input material: peripheral blood. The chain is built from TRBV5-6 and TRBJ1-5; TRBD1 might be the D (6 bases). The clonotype comes from a human donor in a cohort sampled during active COVID-19. The CDR3, as DNA: TGTGCCAGCAGCTTTCGGGACAACAATCAGCCCCAGCATTTT. Protein product: CASSFRDNNQPQHF.